These 23 T cell receptor beta chains were all obtained from the same sample, sequenced in a study of blood T cell repertoires in COVID-19. This table comes from immunoSEQ multiplex PCR, and its TCRdb copy is limited to in-frame clones, with some not included. The table records 150,000 to 200,000 clones, around four fifths of them present only once. Sequencing was carried out using PBMCs or T cells enriched from blood (not recorded which). Receptors were obtained from a woman aged 55-70 years who had recovered from COVID-19.

The V and J genes are TRBV18 and TRBJ2-7; 8 positions match TRBD1. V was clipped by 3 bases and J by 7 bases; unmatched bases: 2. This CDR3 is built from 12 residues. Germline V CDR1 and CDR2: KGHSH, LQKENI. The CDR3 region is CASSPTGEEQYF. In nucleotides, the CDR3 is TGTGCCAGCTCACCGACAGGGGAAGAGCAGTACTTC.

CDR3 bases: TGTGCCACCGTCGGACAGGGGGCAGAGACCCAGTACTTC. It translates to CATVGQGAETQYF. The chain uses TRBV24-1 and TRBJ2-5, with TRBD1 identical over 11 bases. Germline V gives CDR1 KGHDR, CDR2 SFDVKD. V lost 9 bases and J lost 4; bases outside the gene matches: 3. This CDR3 has 13 amino acids.

J is TRBJ2-7 and V is TRBV5-1, with 7 bases lining up with TRBD2. From germline, CDR1 is SGHRS and CDR2 YFSETQ. CDR3 length: 14 residues. V dropped 6 bases and J dropped 4; count of bases not matched to a gene: 10. CDR3: CASTKLAATYEQYF. The CDR3 region has the DNA TGCGCCAGCACGAAGCTAGCGGCAACTTACGAGCAGTACTTC.

This chain uses TRBV19 with TRBJ1-4; D may be TRBD1 (6 bases). Per the germline V gene, CDR1 is LNHDA and CDR2 is SQIVND (reference sequence). CDR3 length equals 13 residues. V was cut by 8 bases and J by 4 bases, with 11 bases left in between. The CDR3 here is CASGDRYNEKLFF. Written as DNA, the CDR3 is TGTGCCAGTGGAGACAGGTATAATGAAAAACTGTTTTTT. Full variable domain (outside the CDR3, taken from reference TRBV19 and TRBJ1-4): DGGITQSPKYLFRKEGQNVTLSCEQNLNHDAMYWYRQDPGQGLRLIYYSQIVNDFQKGDIAEGYSVSREKKESFPLTVTSAQKNPTAFYLCASGDRYNEKLFFGSGTQLSVL.

The V gene is TRBV5-1, the J gene TRBJ1-1, with D possibly TRBD1 on 5 matching bases. CDR3 length equals 16 residues. The V gene lost 4 bases and the J gene lost 1 base, with 17 bases spanning the gap. Per the germline V gene, CDR1 is SGHRS and CDR2 is YFSETQ. CDR3 residues: CASSPPTGVGNTEAFF. The DNA of the CDR3 is TGCGCCAGCAGCCCTCCGACGGGGGTTGGGAACACTGAAGCTTTCTTT.

This chain connects TRBV7-2 to TRBJ2-5, with a tentative D call TRBD1 (6 bases). The CDR3 sequence is 15 residues long. Trimming pared 7 bases from V and 5 bases from J, leaving 20 bases between. Germline V CDR1 and CDR2: SGHTA, FQGNSA. The CDR3 reads CASTPGTGNGETQYF. CDR3 in DNA: TGTGCCAGCACCCCGGGCACAGGGAATGGGGAGACCCAGTACTTC.

This clone was seen a handful of times. The rearrangement joins TRBV30 to TRBJ2-1; TRBD2 agrees at 7 bases. V lost 2 bases and J lost 10; bases outside the gene matches: 11. This CDR3 region has 14 residues. CDR1 and CDR2 (germline): GTSNPN, SVGIG (reference sequence). The chain's CDR3 is CAWSLGLGGREQFF. DNA of the CDR3: TGTGCCTGGAGTCTCGGACTAGGTGGACGCGAGCAGTTCTTC.

The rearrangement uses TRBV7-9 and TRBJ1-2, with D hard to call. The CDR3 is 14 amino acids. Germline CDR1 reads SEHNR; CDR2 reads FQNEAQ (reference sequence). Deletions cut 2 bases from V and 3 bases from J, with 10 bases between. The CDR3 sequence is CASSLSGSHYGYTF. In nucleotides, the CDR3 is TGTGCCAGCAGCTTATCTGGGAGTCACTATGGCTACACCTTC.

CDR3 sequence (DNA): TGTGCCAGCAGGAGACAGGCTTTATATGGCTACACCTTC. This translates into CASRRQALYGYTF. The chain couples TRBV5-6 to TRBJ1-2, with D perhaps matching TRBD1 (6 bases). Germline V lookup: CDR1 SGHDT, CDR2 YYEEEE. CDR3 length equals 13 residues. V was cut by 5 bases and J by 5 bases, with 13 bases left in between. Full variable domain (missing parts from reference TRBV5-6 and TRBJ1-2): DAGVTQSPTHLIKTRGQQVTLRCSPKSGHDTVSWYQQALGQGPQFIFQYYEEEERQRGNFPDRFSGHQFPNYSSELNVNALLLGDSALYLCASRRQALYGYTFGSGTRLTVV.

Only a few counts were recorded for this clone. The chain employs TRBV2 and TRBJ2-2; 8 bases map to TRBD1. This CDR3 has 16 amino acids. Germline V gives CDR1 SNHLY, CDR2 FYNNEI. Trimming cost V 6 bases and J 6 bases; bases outside gene matches: 12. In DNA form, the CDR3 reads TGTGCCAGCAGGGATGGACAGGGAGTCTTACCCGGGGAGCTGTTTTTT. This encodes CASRDGQGVLPGELFF.

In the case of this clone: The sample holds other DNA sequences that translate to the same CDR3. V gene TRBV5-1 combines with J gene TRBJ1-5, with D maybe TRBD1 (5 bases). The CDR3 runs to 14 residues. Trimming stripped 1 base from V and 5 bases from J, with 10 bases between. The germline CDR1 and CDR2 sequences are SGHRS and YFSETQ. The CDR3 sequence: CASSLLGGDQPQHF. The CDR3 DNA follows: TGCGCCAGCAGCTTGCTCGGGGGTGATCAGCCCCAGCATTTT.

V and J are TRBV28 and TRBJ2-1, with D unclear. Germline CDR1 is MDHEN and CDR2 is SYDVKM. The CDR3 contains 14 residues. Trimming pared 3 bases from V and 9 bases from J, leaving 15 bases between. The CDR3 DNA reads as TGTGCCAGCAGTTTTTTTAGCCAATCGGGTGAGCAGTTCTTC. Translating gives CASSFFSQSGEQFF.

The chain has TRBV7-2 and TRBJ2-7; 8 bases line up with TRBD1. CDR3 length: 13 amino acids. Germline V CDR1 and CDR2: SGHTA, FQGNSA. V lost 3 bases, J lost 6 bases, and 4 bases stayed unmatched. The CDR3 bases are TGTGCCAGCAGCTTGGACAGGGTAGCCGAGCAGTACTTC. Protein sequence: CASSLDRVAEQYF.

This clone appeared a few times. V and J are TRBV10-2 and TRBJ1-4, with D possibly being TRBD1 (6 bases). CDR3 length: 13 residues. Germline loops: CDR1 WSHSY, CDR2 SAAADI. V was cut by 4 bases and J by 5 bases, with 8 bases left in between. The CDR3 nucleotides are TGCGCCAGCAGTGGGACAGTAAATGAAAAACTGTTTTTT. Residues: CASSGTVNEKLFF.

The V gene is TRBV18, the J gene TRBJ1-1; a possible D gene is TRBD1 (5 bases). In germline, CDR1 is KGHSH, CDR2 LQKENI. The CDR3 is made up of 14 amino acids. V lost 5 bases to trimming and J lost 2 bases, with 12 bases between them. CDR3 amino acids: CASSANRLNTEAFF. The CDR3 DNA sequence: TGTGCCAGCTCAGCTAACAGGCTTAACACTGAAGCTTTCTTT. The full variable domain, completed using reference TRBV18 and TRBJ1-1, is NAGVMQNPRHLVRRRGQEARLRCSPMKGHSHVYWYRQLPEEGLKFMVYLQKENIIDESGMPKERFSAEFPKEGPSILRIQQVVRGDSAAYFCASSANRLNTEAFFGQGTRLTVV.

The CDR3 sequence is CASSPGLDQPQHF. Here the CDR3 DNA reads TGCGCCAGCAGCCCCGGACTTGATCAGCCCCAGCATTTT. This chain connects TRBV4-1 to TRBJ1-5; D ambiguous. With 4 bases removed from V and 5 bases from J, the gap between germline ends came to 9 bases. The CDR3 runs to 13 residues. Germline assignment: CDR1 MGHRA and CDR2 YSYEKL.

The chain joins TRBV29-1 to TRBJ2-7; D is undetermined. The CDR3 has 13 amino acids. Germline lookup yields CDR1 SQVTM and CDR2 ANQGSEA. V was shortened by 4 bases and J by 0 bases, with 10 bases between the two germline ends. The CDR3 DNA follows: TGCAGCGTTGTTGGCCCACACTCCTACGAGCAGTACTTC. It specifies CSVVGPHSYEQYF.

The CDR3 here is CASTRSTGNSGANVLTF. CDR3 coding DNA: TGTGCCAGCACCCGATCGACGGGAAACTCTGGGGCCAACGTCCTGACTTTC. J is TRBJ2-6 and V is TRBV2; maybe TRBD2 (5 bases). The V gene lost 7 bases and the J gene lost 0 bases, with 16 bases spanning the gap. The CDR3 is 17 amino acids. CDR1 SNHLY and CDR2 FYNNEI come from the germline V gene.

The chain is built from TRBV5-4 and TRBJ2-5; 7 positions match TRBD2. CDR1 SGHNT and CDR2 YYREEE come from the germline V gene (reference sequence). This CDR3 region has 16 residues. V gave up 4 bases and J gave up 2 bases; unmatched junction bases: 11. The CDR3 nucleotides read TGTGCCAGCAGCGTTGGGTCAAGCGGGACTCAAGAGACCCAGTACTTC. It yields the protein CASSVGSSGTQETQYF.

The V and J genes are TRBV5-1 and TRBJ2-1; a weak D match, TRBD2 (5 bases). Per the germline V gene, CDR1 is SGHRS and CDR2 is YFSETQ. CDR3 length equals 14 residues. V was pared by 5 bases and J by 7 bases, with 16 bases between. CDR3 loop: CASRGTATGNEQFF. As DNA, the CDR3 is TGCGCCAGCAGAGGAACAGCGACGGGGAATGAGCAGTTCTTC.

This clone was detected only a few times. The chain employs TRBV9 and TRBJ1-3, with 10 positions matching TRBD1. The V segment lost 4 bases and the J segment 0 bases; nucleotides outside the gene matches: 7. CDR3 length: 17 amino acids. CDR1 is SGDLS, CDR2 YYNGEE, per germline. The CDR3, as DNA: TGTGCCAGCAGCCCCGGGACAGGGGTTTTCTCTGGAAACACCATATATTTT. Amino acid sequence: CASSPGTGVFSGNTIYF.

The V call is TRBV19, the J call TRBJ1-5; D is perhaps TRBD1 (5 bases). The germline V and J ends were trimmed by 1 base and 7 bases, with 11 bases remaining between them. Germline assignment: CDR1 LNHDA and CDR2 SQIVND (reference sequence). This CDR3 is built from 14 residues. The CDR3 sequence: CASSIGAGGQPQHF. In nucleotides, the CDR3 is TGTGCCAGTAGTATAGGGGCGGGGGGACAGCCCCAGCATTTT.

The V call is TRBV9, the J call TRBJ2-7; maybe TRBD1 (7 bases). V shed 6 bases and J shed 5 bases, with 21 bases lying between them. This CDR3 region has 15 residues. CDR1 SGDLS and CDR2 YYNGEE come from the germline V gene. The CDR3 DNA is TGTGCCAGCAACAAACAGGGGACTCAAATCCACGAGCAGTACTTC. Amino acid sequence: CASNKQGTQIHEQYF. The variable domain in full, completed from reference TRBV9 and TRBJ2-7, reads DSGVTQTPKHLITATGQRVTLRCSPRSGDLSVYWYQQSLDQGLQFLIQYYNGEERAKGNILERFSAQQFPDLHSELNLSSLELGDSALYFCASNKQGTQIHEQYFGPGTRLTVT.